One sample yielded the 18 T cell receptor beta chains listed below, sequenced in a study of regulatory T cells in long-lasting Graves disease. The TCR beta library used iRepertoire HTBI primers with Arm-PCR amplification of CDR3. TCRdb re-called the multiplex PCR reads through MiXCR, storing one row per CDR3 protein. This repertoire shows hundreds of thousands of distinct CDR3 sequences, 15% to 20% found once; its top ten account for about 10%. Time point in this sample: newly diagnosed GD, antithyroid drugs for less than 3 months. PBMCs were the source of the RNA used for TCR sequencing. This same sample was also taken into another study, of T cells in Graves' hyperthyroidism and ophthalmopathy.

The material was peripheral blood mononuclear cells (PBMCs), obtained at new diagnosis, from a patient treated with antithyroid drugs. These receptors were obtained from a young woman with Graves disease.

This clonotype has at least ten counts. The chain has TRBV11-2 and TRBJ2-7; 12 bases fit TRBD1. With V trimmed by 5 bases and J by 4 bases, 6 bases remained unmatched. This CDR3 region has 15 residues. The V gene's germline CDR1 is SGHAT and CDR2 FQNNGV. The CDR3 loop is CASSIRDRGRYEQYF. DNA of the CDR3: TGTGCCAGCAGCATCCGGGACAGGGGGCGATACGAGCAGTACTTC. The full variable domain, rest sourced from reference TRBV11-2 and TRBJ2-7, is EAGVAQSPRYKIIEKRQSVAFWCNPISGHATLYWYQQILGQGPKLLIQFQNNGVVDDSQLPKDRFSAERLKGVDSTLKIQPAKLEDSAVYLCASSIRDRGRYEQYFGPGTRLTVT.

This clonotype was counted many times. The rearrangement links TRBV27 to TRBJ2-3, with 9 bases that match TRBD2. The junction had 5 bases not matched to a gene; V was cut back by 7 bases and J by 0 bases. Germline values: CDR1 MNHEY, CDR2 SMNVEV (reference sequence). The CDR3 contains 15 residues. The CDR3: CASNSAGGSTDTQYF. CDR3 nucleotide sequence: TGTGCCAGCAACTCGGCGGGAGGGAGCACAGATACGCAGTATTTT.

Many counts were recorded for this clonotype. As DNA, the CDR3 is TGCAGTGCTAGAGGGATTCGGGGACTAGCGGCCACCTACGAGCAGTACTTC. Translating it yields CSARGIRGLAATYEQYF. The chain combines TRBV20-1 with TRBJ2-7; TRBD2 matches at 11 bases. CDR1 is DFQATT, CDR2 SNEGSKA, per germline (reference sequence). CDR3 length equals 17 residues. The J segment lost 2 bases and the V segment lost 1 base, leaving 10 bases of the junction unmatched.

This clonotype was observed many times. As DNA, the CDR3 is TGTGCCAGCAGCCTATTGGGGAGGCACCAAGAGACCCAGTACTTC. Amino acid sequence: CASSLLGRHQETQYF. V usage is TRBV28 and J usage is TRBJ2-5; D is possibly TRBD2 (6 bases). CDR3 size: 15 residues. From germline, CDR1 is MDHEN and CDR2 SYDVKM. The V and J ends lost 6 bases and 0 bases respectively, with 14 bases between them.

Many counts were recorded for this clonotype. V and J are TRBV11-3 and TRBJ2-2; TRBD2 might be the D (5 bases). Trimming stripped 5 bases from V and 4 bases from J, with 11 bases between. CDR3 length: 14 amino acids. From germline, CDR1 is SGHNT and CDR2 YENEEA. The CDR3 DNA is TGTGCCAGCAGCGACCCAGAGGGCACCGGGGAGCTGTTTTTT. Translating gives CASSDPEGTGELFF.

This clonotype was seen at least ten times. The CDR3 loop reads CASSAAAQGMGQPQHF. The CDR3 DNA is TGTGCCAGCAGTGCCGCGGCACAGGGGATGGGGCAGCCCCAGCATTTT. The J gene is TRBJ1-5, the V gene TRBV2; 7 nucleotides match TRBD1. The CDR3 runs to 16 residues. V shed 4 bases, J shed 7 bases, and the junction held 13 bases outside the gene matches. Germline loops: CDR1 SNHLY, CDR2 FYNNEI.

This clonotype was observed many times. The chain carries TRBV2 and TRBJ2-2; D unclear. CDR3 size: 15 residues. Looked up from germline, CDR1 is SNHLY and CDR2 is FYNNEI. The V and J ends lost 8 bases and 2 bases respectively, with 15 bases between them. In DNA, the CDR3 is TGTGCCAGCGTAGGCCCCTCCTATAACACCGGGGAGCTGTTTTTT. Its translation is CASVGPSYNTGELFF.

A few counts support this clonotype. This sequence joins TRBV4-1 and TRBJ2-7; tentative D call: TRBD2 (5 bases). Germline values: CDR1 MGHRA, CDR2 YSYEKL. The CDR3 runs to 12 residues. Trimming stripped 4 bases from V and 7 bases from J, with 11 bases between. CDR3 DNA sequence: TGCGCCAGCAGCCCCGATGGAGGAGAGCAGTACTTC. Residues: CASSPDGGEQYF.

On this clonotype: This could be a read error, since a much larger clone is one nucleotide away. The DNA for the CDR3 is TGCTCCAGCAGCAACGACAGGGAGGGAGAGACCCAGTACTTC. It codes for CSSSNDREGETQYF. V gene TRBV5-1 combines with J gene TRBJ2-5, with D possibly being TRBD1 or TRBD2 (7 bases each). The germline CDR1 and CDR2 sequences are SGHRS and YFSETQ. There are 14 residues in the CDR3.

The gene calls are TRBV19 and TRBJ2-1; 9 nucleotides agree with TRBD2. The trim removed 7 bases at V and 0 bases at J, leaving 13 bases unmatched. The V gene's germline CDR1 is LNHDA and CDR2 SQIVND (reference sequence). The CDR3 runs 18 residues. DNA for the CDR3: TGTGCCAGTAAGACGACTAGCGGTTTTATCAGCTCCTACAATGAGCAGTTCTTC. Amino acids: CASKTTSGFISSYNEQFF.

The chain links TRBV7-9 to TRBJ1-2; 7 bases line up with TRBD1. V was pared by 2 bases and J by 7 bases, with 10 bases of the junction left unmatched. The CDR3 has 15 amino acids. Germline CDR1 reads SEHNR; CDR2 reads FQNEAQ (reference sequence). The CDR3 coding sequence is TGTGCCAGCAGCTTATCTACAGAGGGGGCCGGTGGCTACACCTTC. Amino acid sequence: CASSLSTEGAGGYTF.

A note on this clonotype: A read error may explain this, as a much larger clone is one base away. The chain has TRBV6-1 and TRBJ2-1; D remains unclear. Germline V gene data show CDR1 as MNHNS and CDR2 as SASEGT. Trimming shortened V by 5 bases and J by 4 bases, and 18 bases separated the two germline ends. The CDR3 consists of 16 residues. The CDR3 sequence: CASSRPQELGYNEQFF. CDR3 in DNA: TGTGCCAGCAGTCGGCCCCAGGAGCTTGGATACAATGAGCAGTTCTTC.

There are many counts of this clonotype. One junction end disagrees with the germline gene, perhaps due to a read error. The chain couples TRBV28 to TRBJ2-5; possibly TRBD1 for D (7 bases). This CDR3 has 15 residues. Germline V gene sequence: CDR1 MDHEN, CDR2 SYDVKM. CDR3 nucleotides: TGTGCCAGCAGTTTCCTGGCAGGGGGGACGGAGACCCGGTACTTC. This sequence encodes CASSFLAGGTETRYF. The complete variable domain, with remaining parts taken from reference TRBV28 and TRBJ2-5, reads DVKVTQSSRYLVKRTGEKVFLECVQDMDHENMFWYRQDPGLGLRLIYFSYDVKMKEKGDIPEGYSVSREKKERFSLILESASTNQTSMYLCASSFLAGGTETRYFGPGTRLLVL.

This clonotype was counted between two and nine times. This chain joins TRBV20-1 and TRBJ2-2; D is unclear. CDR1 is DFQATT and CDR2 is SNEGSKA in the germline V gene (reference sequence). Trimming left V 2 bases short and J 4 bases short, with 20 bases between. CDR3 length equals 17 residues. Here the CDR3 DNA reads TGCAGTGCTAGATATAGGGCCTCCCAAAGTGGCACCGGGGAGCTGTTTTTT. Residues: CSARYRASQSGTGELFF.

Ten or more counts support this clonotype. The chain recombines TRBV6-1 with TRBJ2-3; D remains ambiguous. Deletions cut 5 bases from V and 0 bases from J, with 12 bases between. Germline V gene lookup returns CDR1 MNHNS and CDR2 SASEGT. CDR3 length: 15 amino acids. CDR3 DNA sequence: TGTGCCAGCAGTCGACTGGAGTCTAGCACAGATACGCAGTATTTT. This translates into CASSRLESSTDTQYF.

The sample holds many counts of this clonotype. The CDR3 spells CASSPSQPGPQNGYEQYF. Written as DNA, the CDR3 is TGTGCCAGCAGTCCCTCTCAACCGGGACCACAAAACGGCTACGAGCAGTACTTC. V is TRBV6-1 and J is TRBJ2-7, with D possibly called TRBD1 or TRBD2 (5 bases each). The CDR3 totals 18 residues. Trimming left V 5 bases short and J 3 bases short, with 26 bases between. CDR1 is MNHNS and CDR2 is SASEGT in the germline V gene.

CDR3 amino acids: CASSEVVSRLFF. In nucleotides, the CDR3 is TGTGCCAGCAGTGAAGTGGTCTCGAGACTGTTTTTT. This chain connects TRBV2 to TRBJ1-4; D is undetermined. V was pared by 1 base and J by 13 bases, with 10 bases between. Germline CDR1 and CDR2: SNHLY and FYNNEI. The CDR3 consists of 12 residues.

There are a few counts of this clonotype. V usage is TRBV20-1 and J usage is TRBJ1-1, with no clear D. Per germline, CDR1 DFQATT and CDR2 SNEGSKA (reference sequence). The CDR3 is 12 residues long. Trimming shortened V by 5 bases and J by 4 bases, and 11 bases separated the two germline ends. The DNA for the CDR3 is TGCAGTGCTCGGGAGTGGGTCACTGAAGCTTTCTTT. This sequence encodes CSAREWVTEAFF.